The 3 T cell receptor beta chains below all came from one sample that was sequenced in a study of regulatory T cells in long-lasting Graves disease. HTBI primers from iRepertoire and Arm-PCR of CDR3 regions yielded the TCR beta libraries. TCRdb analysed the multiplex PCR reads with MiXCR anew, one entry per CDR3 protein. The sample has hundreds of thousands of distinct CDR3 sequences, approximately 12% seen once. The time point: newly diagnosed GD, antithyroid drugs for less than 3 months. PBMC RNA served as the TCR library source. This sample also belongs to another study, concerning T cells in Graves' hyperthyroidism and ophthalmopathy.

Sequenced material: peripheral blood mononuclear cells (PBMCs), taken at new diagnosis, from a patient treated with antithyroid drugs. The receptors were sampled from a man aged 25-40 years with Graves disease.

This clonotype was seen a handful of times. This chain connects TRBV20-1 to TRBJ2-7; 10 bases are shared with TRBD2. There are 18 residues in the CDR3. V shed 5 bases and J 2 bases; nucleotides not matched to a gene: 18. The germline V gene has CDR1 DFQATT and CDR2 SNEGSKA (reference sequence). The CDR3 reads CSAEGVSLAGDLAYEQYF. DNA for the CDR3: TGCAGTGCTGAGGGAGTAAGCCTAGCGGGAGATCTGGCCTACGAGCAGTACTTC.

This clonotype was found many times. V and J are TRBV28 and TRBJ1-4; 12 positions match TRBD1. This CDR3 has 16 amino acids. Germline assignment: CDR1 MDHEN and CDR2 SYDVKM. V dropped 2 bases and J dropped 8; count of bases not matched to a gene: 6. The CDR3 loop reads CASSLGWGQGAEKLFF. In nucleotides, the CDR3 is TGTGCCAGCAGTTTAGGATGGGGACAGGGGGCCGAAAAACTGTTTTTT.

This clonotype was observed many times. The chain employs TRBV7-9 and TRBJ2-1; D tentatively fits TRBD1 or TRBD2 (5 bases each). The CDR3 is 14 residues long. V dropped 1 base and J dropped 5 bases, with 9 bases sitting between them. CDR1 SEHNR and CDR2 FQNEAQ come from the germline V gene (reference sequence). The CDR3 sequence is CASSLGGGDNEQFF. The CDR3 DNA is TGTGCCAGCAGCTTAGGTGGGGGAGACAATGAGCAGTTCTTC.